The 23 T cell receptor beta chains below all came from one sample that was sequenced in a study of STAT5B mutations in CD4+ large granular lymphocyte leukemia. TCRdb keeps only in-frame clones here, not all; method: immunoSEQ multiplex PCR. The sample has tens of thousands of clones, around four fifths seen once. The specimen was CD4+ T cells from blood buffy coats. Source of these receptors: a human donor in good health.

This clone is a singleton in its sample. This chain links TRBV18 with TRBJ2-3, with D uncertain. This CDR3 is built from 11 residues. The V end was cut by 4 bases, the J end by 4 bases, with 3 bases between. Germline lookup yields CDR1 KGHSH and CDR2 LQKENI. The chain's CDR3 is CASSHADTQYF. CDR3 bases: TGTGCCAGCTCACACGCAGATACGCAGTATTTT.

The chain recombines TRBV7-9 with TRBJ1-1; maybe TRBD1 (5 bases). The length of the CDR3 is 15 residues. V was clipped by 5 bases and J by 4 bases, with 17 bases between them. Germline CDR1 is SEHNR and CDR2 is FQNEAQ (reference sequence). CDR3 nucleotides: TGTGCCAGCAGCCCCGATAGAAGGGGAACCACTGAAGCTTTCTTT. This translates into CASSPDRRGTTEAFF.

V gene TRBV5-1 combines with J gene TRBJ2-3, with 9 nucleotides matching TRBD1. Losses at the gene ends were 4 bases for V and 7 bases for J; bases not matched to a gene: 16. Germline V gene lookup returns CDR1 SGHRS and CDR2 YFSETQ. This CDR3 region has 17 residues. The CDR3 region has the DNA TGCGCCAGCAGCGGAGCAACCGCCGGGACAGGGAGAAATACGCAGTATTTT. This codes for CASSGATAGTGRNTQYF.

The chain combines TRBV7-9 with TRBJ1-6, with D possibly TRBD1 on 5 matching bases. The V gene's germline CDR1 is SEHNR and CDR2 FQNEAQ (reference sequence). Trimming shortened V by 5 bases and J by 0 bases, and 17 bases separated the two germline ends. The CDR3 covers 18 residues. This chain's CDR3 is CASSHITGGSSYNSPLHF. CDR3 nucleotide sequence: TGTGCCAGCAGCCACATTACCGGGGGGAGCTCCTATAATTCACCCCTCCACTTT.

The chain links TRBV28 to TRBJ1-2; tentatively, D is TRBD1 (6 bases). The CDR3 is 18 amino acids. In germline, CDR1 is MDHEN, CDR2 SYDVKM. V was trimmed by 4 bases and J by 3 bases, leaving 24 bases between them. CDR3 region: CASSSIAIRGRDDYGYTF. The CDR3 coding sequence is TGTGCCAGCAGTTCAATCGCAATTAGGGGGAGGGATGACTATGGCTACACCTTC.

A note on this clone: This CDR3 is also generated by other DNA sequences in the sample. This chain joins TRBV5-1 and TRBJ2-5; TRBD2 is a possible D gene (7 bases). The CDR3 is 13 residues long. CDR1 and CDR2 (germline): SGHRS, YFSETQ. The V and J ends lost 0 bases and 5 bases respectively, with 8 bases between them. CDR3 DNA: TGCGCCAGCAGCTTGGGGGGGGGCGAGACCCAGTACTTC. This sequence encodes CASSLGGGETQYF.

This chain connects TRBV4-1 to TRBJ1-3; D is ambiguous. Trimming removed 0 bases from V and 2 bases from J, with 8 bases in between. The V gene's germline CDR1 is MGHRA and CDR2 YSYEKL. CDR3 size: 15 residues. In nucleotides, the CDR3 is TGCGCCAGCAGCCAAGATACCGGAGCTGGAAACACCATATATTTT. This translates into CASSQDTGAGNTIYF.

The DNA for the CDR3 is TGTGCCAGCAGCTTAGTTAGCGGGAGGTCAAGCGCGAATGAGCAGTTCTTC. Translating it yields CASSLVSGRSSANEQFF. The chain is built from TRBV11-1 and TRBJ2-1, with 10 bases that match TRBD2. Germline CDR1 is SGHAT and CDR2 is FQDESV (reference sequence). The CDR3 is made up of 17 amino acids. The V gene end was trimmed by 1 base and the J gene end by 7 bases; junction bases not matched to a gene: 10.

The chain links TRBV5-1 to TRBJ2-3; D ambiguous. V was trimmed by 5 bases and J by 2 bases, leaving 12 bases between them. The CDR3 contains 14 residues. Germline V gene sequence: CDR1 SGHRS, CDR2 YFSETQ. CDR3 region: CASSTNPATDTQYF. The CDR3 DNA follows: TGCGCCAGCAGTACTAATCCGGCCACAGATACGCAGTATTTT.

This chain joins TRBV2 and TRBJ2-6; 7 bases map to TRBD2. With V trimmed by 7 bases and J by 2 bases, 8 bases remained unmatched. This CDR3 contains 16 residues. Germline V CDR1 and CDR2: SNHLY, FYNNEI. CDR3 amino acids: CASTFDGRAGANVLTF. The DNA of the CDR3 is TGTGCCAGCACTTTTGATGGGAGGGCTGGGGCCAACGTCCTGACTTTC.

This clone has just one count. The rearrangement uses TRBV7-3 and TRBJ2-6; possible D gene TRBD1, 7 bases. Between the trimmed V and J ends, which lost 4 bases and 1 base, there was a span of 11 bases. The CDR3 length is 16 residues. Per germline, CDR1 SGHTA and CDR2 FQGTGA. The CDR3 reads CASSSTGTSGANVLTF. CDR3 coding DNA: TGTGCCAGCAGCTCGACAGGGACTTCTGGGGCCAACGTCCTGACTTTC.

The V gene is TRBV27, the J gene TRBJ2-7, with 13 bases lining up with TRBD2. Germline lookup yields CDR1 MNHEY and CDR2 SMNVEV (reference sequence). The ends lost 4 bases at V and 2 bases at J; junction bases unmatched: 2. The CDR3 is 15 residues long. In nucleotides, the CDR3 is TGTGCCAGCAGTTCACTAGCGGGAGGGCCCTACGAGCAGTACTTC. Translation gives CASSSLAGGPYEQYF.

This sequence joins TRBV6-5 and TRBJ2-7; weak D call: TRBD1 (6 bases). The CDR3 covers 15 residues. Trimming removed 7 bases from V and 4 bases from J, with 20 bases in between. From germline, CDR1 is MNHEY and CDR2 SVGAGI. CDR3 loop: CASTKNRQGSYEQYF. In DNA, the CDR3 is TGTGCCAGCACTAAAAATAGGCAGGGGTCTTACGAGCAGTACTTC.

The J gene is TRBJ1-3, the V gene TRBV28; D gene uncertain. This CDR3 comprises 11 residues. V dropped 4 bases and J dropped 7 bases, with 5 bases sitting between them. Germline-derived CDR1 and CDR2 are MDHEN and SYDVKM. The CDR3 loop is CASSSLNTIYF. CDR3 coding DNA: TGTGCCAGCAGTTCACTTAACACCATATATTTT.

A note on this clone: Its ends do not fully match the called genes, so a read error is possible. The chain has TRBV6-5 and TRBJ2-2; D ambiguous. CDR3 size: 13 residues. Germline V gene sequence: CDR1 MNHEY, CDR2 SVGAGI. The DNA of the CDR3 is TGTGCCAGCCGTTACCTAAGGGCTGGGGAGCTGTTTTTT. Protein product: CASRYLRAGELFF.

This chain joins TRBV5-8 and TRBJ2-5; no definite D call. Germline CDR1 reads SGHTS; CDR2 reads YDEGEE. The CDR3 is 12 residues long. V lost 3 bases and J lost 8, with 11 bases in between. The CDR3 loop is CASSSTRRTQYF. CDR3 coding DNA: TGTGCCAGCAGCTCAACGCGACGTACCCAGTACTTC. The entire variable domain, with the rest obtained from reference TRBV5-8 and TRBJ2-5, is as follows: EAGVTQSPTHLIKTRGQQATLRCSPISGHTSVYWYQQALGLGLQFLLWYDEGEERNRGNFPPRFSGRQFPNYSSELNVNALELEDSALYLCASSSTRRTQYFGPGTRLLVL.

The chain links TRBV7-9 to TRBJ2-1; TRBD2 aligns across 11 bases. Looked up from germline, CDR1 is SEHNR and CDR2 is FQNEAQ (reference sequence). Germline trimming cut 5 bases from V and 5 bases from J; bases unmatched to any gene: 5. This CDR3 has 15 amino acids. The CDR3 sequence: CASSVGTSGHNEQFF. The CDR3 DNA follows: TGTGCCAGCAGCGTAGGGACTAGCGGCCACAATGAGCAGTTCTTC.

The rearrangement joins TRBV29-1 to TRBJ2-1; the D call may be TRBD1 or TRBD2 (6 bases each). The CDR3 is made up of 15 amino acids. V dropped 6 bases and J dropped 9 bases, with 24 bases sitting between them. Germline V gene lookup returns CDR1 SQVTM and CDR2 ANQGSEA. The DNA for the CDR3 is TGCAGCGTCTCATGGGGGGCGACGGGGAAGGGTGAGCAGTTCTTC. It specifies CSVSWGATGKGEQFF.

This clone has only one observation. This chain links TRBV6-6 with TRBJ2-2; 8 bases agree with TRBD1. With 6 bases clipped from V and 9 bases from J, the junction kept 9 bases outside the gene matches. This CDR3 contains 14 residues. Per the germline V gene, CDR1 is MNHNY and CDR2 is SVGAGI (reference sequence). The CDR3 sequence is CASREDRALRELFF. Written as DNA, the CDR3 is TGTGCCAGCAGGGAGGACAGGGCCCTTCGGGAGCTGTTTTTT.

The chain employs TRBV5-4 and TRBJ2-1, with D unclear. The CDR3 runs 13 residues. V shed 0 bases and J shed 3 bases, with 4 bases lying between them. The germline V gene encodes CDR1 SGHNT and CDR2 YYREEE (reference sequence). The CDR3 DNA reads as TGTGCCAGCAGCTTGGACTACTACAATGAGCAGTTCTTC. Protein: CASSLDYYNEQFF.

This chain uses TRBV16 with TRBJ2-1; TRBD2 aligns across 9 bases. In germline, CDR1 is KGHSY, CDR2 FQNENV. Trimming cost V 0 bases and J 5 bases; bases outside gene matches: 5. The CDR3 spans 16 residues. The CDR3 here is CASSQSGPSGNNEQFF. The CDR3 coding sequence is TGTGCCAGCAGCCAATCAGGTCCTAGCGGGAACAATGAGCAGTTCTTC.

The rearrangement joins TRBV19 to TRBJ1-5, with D maybe TRBD1 (5 bases). The CDR3 has 17 amino acids. Trimming removed 4 bases at V and 0 bases at J, with 16 bases between. Per germline, CDR1 LNHDA and CDR2 SQIVND (reference sequence). The CDR3 here is CASSREDSSYSNQPQHF. DNA of the CDR3: TGTGCCAGTAGTAGGGAAGACAGTTCTTATAGCAATCAGCCCCAGCATTTT.

The J gene is TRBJ1-5, the V gene TRBV19; possible D gene TRBD1, 6 bases. The V gene's germline CDR1 is LNHDA and CDR2 SQIVND (reference sequence). The CDR3 length is 22 residues. Trimming took 0 bases from V and 0 from J, leaving 27 bases between them. The CDR3 is CASSIDSPGGRAAPYSNQPQHF. CDR3 in DNA: TGTGCCAGTAGTATAGATTCCCCCGGGGGCCGAGCTGCACCTTATAGCAATCAGCCCCAGCATTTT.